These T cell receptor beta chains were read from a single sample in a study of cytomegalovirus exposure and HLA in healthy donors. Clones were read by immunoSEQ multiplex PCR, and TCRdb kept only the in-frame ones, dropping some. The sample yields about 130,000 clones, nearly 85% seen once. The source material was PBMCs. The source is a boy younger than 18 in good health and CMV-seronegative. CDR3s include the opening cysteine and the closing phenylalanine or tryptophan. D genes are given only for firm matches. Not every row has a clone size; where given, it reads once, few, many or a size class.

.	.	TRBV19	TRBJ1-5	TGTGCCAGTAGTCCCCTCGGAGGGACTGATCAGCCCCAGCATTTT	CASSPLGGTDQPQHF
TRBD1	.	TRBV27	TRBJ1-1	TGTGCCAGCAGACAACGACAGGGGGCGGTTATTTTCGCTGAAGCTTTCTTT	CASRQRQGAVIFAEAFF
.	few	TRBV5-5	TRBJ1-4	TGTGCCAGCAGCCAGACTAATACAGGGAGAATTAATGAAAAACTGTTTTTT	CASSQTNTGRINEKLFF
TRBD2	.	TRBV27	TRBJ2-7	TGTGCCAGCAGTTTAGCTAGCGGGACCTACGAGCAGTACTTC	CASSLASGTYEQYF
.	.	TRBV11-3	TRBJ2-2	TGTGCCAGCAGCCCACGGACTGACACCGGGGAGCTGTTTTTT	CASSPRTDTGELFF
TRBD2	.	TRBV5-6	TRBJ2-1	TGTGCCAGCAGCTGGACTAGCTCCTACAATGAGCAGTTCTTC	CASSWTSSYNEQFF
.	.	TRBV6-1	TRBJ2-1	TGTGCCAGCAGTCTTCAGGCAGCTTACAATGAGCAGTTCTTC	CASSLQAAYNEQFF
.	.	TRBV6-5	TRBJ2-3	TGTGCCAGCAGTTCCTCCCCTTCAGATATGCAGTATTTT	CASSSSPSDMQYF
TRBD1	.	TRBV6-5	TRBJ1-2	TGTGCCAGCAGTCCCGGACAGGGGGGTGACTATGGCTACACCTTC	CASSPGQGGDYGYTF
.	.	TRBV5-4	TRBJ2-3	TGTGCCAGCAGTCCTGACTATACTGCGGGAGATACGCAGTATTTT	CASSPDYTAGDTQYF
TRBD1	once	TRBV4-1	TRBJ1-4	TGCGCCAGCAGCCATCGCTATGGGACAGGGGGAGGTGAAAAACTGTTTTTT	CASSHRYGTGGGEKLFF
TRBD1	.	TRBV29-1	TRBJ1-3	TGCAGCGTGGAAACAGGGGGCTCTGGAAACACCATATATTTT	CSVETGGSGNTIYF
.	.	TRBV30	TRBJ1-3	TGTGCCTGGAGTGCTCCAGGGTTAAGAGGAAACACCATATATTTT	CAWSAPGLRGNTIYF
.	few	TRBV5-5	TRBJ2-1	TGTGCCAGCAGCCCTTACAATGAGCAGTTCTTC	CASSPYNEQFF
.	.	TRBV10-2	TRBJ2-5	TGCGCCAGCAGACGGGACTCCCAAGAGACCCAGTACTTC	CASRRDSQETQYF
TRBD2	.	TRBV6-5	TRBJ2-7	TGTGCCAGCAGTTACTCCGGCGGGAGTATTGCCTACGAGCAGTACTTC	CASSYSGGSIAYEQYF
.	.	TRBV1	TRBJ1-4	TGCACCAGCAGCTCGGAAAAACTGTTTTTT	CTSSSEKLFF
.	.	TRBV7-3	TRBJ1-2	TGTGCCGCGGGCCCGGGGGGACATGGCTACACCTTC	CAAGPGGHGYTF
.	.	TRBV4-3	TRBJ2-2	TGCGCCAGCAGCCGGGGGGCCGGGGAGCTGTTTTTT	CASSRGAGELFF
.	.	TRBV2	TRBJ2-5	TGTGCCAGCATGCGTCAGGCGGGAGAGACCCAGTACTTC	CASMRQAGETQYF
.	.	TRBV5-8	TRBJ1-5	TGTGCCAGCATCTTTTATGGGAGATATTATCAGCCCCAGCATTTT	CASIFYGRYYQPQHF
TRBD1	few	TRBV12-5	TRBJ2-7	TGTGCTAGTGGTTTGGGGGGACAGGCCTACGAGCAGTACTTC	CASGLGGQAYEQYF
.	once	TRBV18	TRBJ1-1	TGTGCCAGCTCACCCCGAGGGCCGAGCACTGAAGCTTTCTTT	CASSPRGPSTEAFF
.	.	TRBV4-1	TRBJ2-1	TGCGCCAGCAGCCCGAGACAGGGACTCTACAATGAGCAGTTCTTC	CASSPRQGLYNEQFF
TRBD2	.	TRBV7-9	TRBJ2-7	TGTTCCAGCAGCTTAGCGGAACTAGCGGGAGAGGGTTGGGCGAACGAGCAGTACTTC	CSSSLAELAGEGWANEQYF
.	.	TRBV30	TRBJ1-1	TGTGCCTGGAGTGCAGGGACACCTTTGGAGGAAGCTTTCTTT	CAWSAGTPLEEAFF
.	.	TRBV11-3	TRBJ2-7	TGTGCCAGCAGCCCGTCGACATCAAACTCCTACGAGCAGTACTTC	CASSPSTSNSYEQYF
TRBD2	.	TRBV5-1	TRBJ2-1	TGCGCCAGCAGCTCGACTAGCGGGAGTGATTTCTCCTACAATGAGCAGTTCTTC	CASSSTSGSDFSYNEQFF
TRBD1	.	TRBV6-5	TRBJ1-3	TGTGCCAGCAGTCCACAGGGGATCTCTGGAAACACCATATATTTT	CASSPQGISGNTIYF
TRBD1	few	TRBV19	TRBJ1-2	TGTGCCAGTAGTACAACGGGCGGACAGGGGAGTACGGGCGGCTACACCTTC	CASSTTGGQGSTGGYTF
.	.	TRBV5-4	TRBJ2-4	TGTGCCAGCAGCCCCGGGGAAGCCAAAAACATTCAGTACTTC	CASSPGEAKNIQYF
.	.	TRBV27	TRBJ2-5	TGTGCCAGCAGTTTCGAGGGTCCCCTGGCGGAGACCCAGTACTTC	CASSFEGPLAETQYF
TRBD2	.	TRBV4-1	TRBJ2-1	TGCGCCAGCAGCCAAGTAGGCCTAGCGGGAGAGTATGAGCAGTTCTTC	CASSQVGLAGEYEQFF
.	.	TRBV30	TRBJ2-3	TGTGCCTGGGGGGCAAGGGACAATACGCAGTATTTT	CAWGARDNTQYF
.	.	TRBV10-3	TRBJ2-7	TGTGCCATCAGTGAAGGTAGCAGTGGATACGAGCAGTACTTC	CAISEGSSGYEQYF
TRBD2	.	TRBV27	TRBJ2-3	TGTGCCAGCAGTTTCGGGCTAGCGGGACTTACAGATACGCAGTATTTT	CASSFGLAGLTDTQYF
.	.	TRBV5-8	TRBJ2-5	TGTGCCAGCAGCTTGGGACGCCAATCGGGGGAGACCCAGTACTTC	CASSLGRQSGETQYF
TRBD1	.	TRBV6-5	TRBJ2-7	TGTGCCAGCAGGTGGACAGGCTCCTACGAGCAGTACTTC	CASRWTGSYEQYF
.	.	TRBV7-2	TRBJ1-2	TGTGCCAGCAGCTCCAACCGGGGAGCGCTGTATGGCTACACCTTC	CASSSNRGALYGYTF
.	.	TRBV5-5	TRBJ2-3	TGTGCCAGCAGCTCGCCTGAGGGATCCACAGATACGCAGTATTTT	CASSSPEGSTDTQYF
.	.	TRBV19	TRBJ1-1	TGTGCCAGTAGTATCCGGGTGAACACTGAAGCTTTCTTT	CASSIRVNTEAFF
.	once	TRBV14	TRBJ1-1	TGTGCCAGCAGCCAAGAGGGCAGGGGATGGGGGAACACTGAAGCTTTCTTT	CASSQEGRGWGNTEAFF
TRBD2	.	TRBV30	TRBJ2-7	TGTGCCTGGAGGTCTAGCGGGAGCTCCTACGAGCAGTACTTC	CAWRSSGSSYEQYF
TRBD2	.	TRBV5-1	TRBJ2-5	TGCGCCAGCAGCTCGACTAGCGGGACCCAAGAGACCCAGTACTTC	CASSSTSGTQETQYF
.	few	TRBV29-1	TRBJ2-7	TGCAGCGCCGAGGCGGGGGCGGCCGAGCAGTACTTC	CSAEAGAAEQYF
.	once	TRBV9	TRBJ2-3	TGTGCCAGCAGCGTAGGGGGGGACAGTGTCACAGATACGCAGTATTTT	CASSVGGDSVTDTQYF
.	.	TRBV10-3	TRBJ2-7	TGTGCCGTTACCTTGACAGGCGAAGGTGACGAGCAGTACTTC	CAVTLTGEGDEQYF
TRBD2	.	TRBV29-1	TRBJ2-3	TGCAGCGCTGTACTAGCGGAGCCGGGTACTAGCACAGATACGCAGTATTTT	CSAVLAEPGTSTDTQYF
.	.	TRBV9	TRBJ1-5	TGTGCCAGCAGCCCAGATGGGCCTGGCAATCAGCCCCAGCATTTT	CASSPDGPGNQPQHF
TRBD1	.	TRBV15	TRBJ2-7	TGTGCCACCAGCAGAGACAGGGGGTTCGACGAGCAGTACTTC	CATSRDRGFDEQYF
TRBD1	.	TRBV7-8	TRBJ2-7	TGTGCCAGCAGCCCATCGGGGGACAGGACCTACGAGCAGTACTTC	CASSPSGDRTYEQYF
TRBD2	few	TRBV5-1	TRBJ2-7	TGCGCCAGCAGCTTGGGTGGGACTAGCGGCGCGTACGAGCAGTACTTC	CASSLGGTSGAYEQYF
.	.	TRBV5-8	TRBJ1-3	TGTGCCAGCAGCCCGACTAGCGGCGGGGACGCTGGAAACACCATATATTTT	CASSPTSGGDAGNTIYF